One sample yielded the 16 T cell receptor beta chains listed below, sequenced in a study of shared clonotypes between healthy human individuals. The method was immunoSEQ multiplex PCR; TCRdb's version includes in-frame clones alone and lacks a portion of them. Here the sample spans 950,000 to 1,100,000 clones, roughly 75% being singletons. Material for sequencing was memory CD4+ T cells sorted from blood. Specified subset: CD45RA-negative fraction. These receptors were obtained from a young man in good health.

J is TRBJ1-2 and V is TRBV11-2; D gene uncertain. The CDR3 is 13 residues long. The V gene's germline CDR1 is SGHAT and CDR2 FQNNGV. V lost 4 bases and J 5 bases, leaving 11 bases between the germline ends. CDR3 nucleotide sequence: TGTGCCAGCAGCTCCGGAGCAGCTTATGGCTACACCTTC. Its protein product is CASSSGAAYGYTF.

This chain joins TRBV10-1 and TRBJ1-4; D remains ambiguous. Germline assignment: CDR1 WNHNN and CDR2 SYGVQD (reference sequence). Trimming pared 0 bases from V and 10 bases from J, leaving 6 bases between. This CDR3 has 12 amino acids. Written as DNA, the CDR3 is TGCGCCAGCAGTGAGTCAACGGGAAAACTGTTTTTT. Amino acids: CASSESTGKLFF.

This chain joins TRBV18 and TRBJ1-4; D remains ambiguous. The germline gives CDR1 KGHSH, CDR2 LQKENI. The V gene lost 2 bases and the J gene lost 8 bases, with 15 bases spanning the gap. The CDR3 has 15 amino acids. CDR3 nucleotides: TGTGCCAGCTCACCATCGAGACTGAGAAGAGAAAAACTGTTTTTT. As protein: CASSPSRLRREKLFF.

This clone was observed a handful of times. Other DNA sequences within the sample encode an identical CDR3. The V and J genes are TRBV5-1 and TRBJ2-1, with 7 bases aligning to TRBD1. This CDR3 contains 15 residues. Per germline, CDR1 SGHRS and CDR2 YFSETQ. After removal of 0 bases from V and 1 base from J, the junction contained 1 base not matched to a gene. DNA of the CDR3: TGCGCCAGCAGCTTGGGGGGACAGTCCTACAATGAGCAGTTCTTC. Amino acids: CASSLGGQSYNEQFF.

The chain recombines TRBV9 with TRBJ2-4; 10 bases match TRBD1. The CDR3 loop spans 20 amino acids. V dropped 4 bases and J dropped 0; count of bases not matched to a gene: 16. Germline V gives CDR1 SGDLS, CDR2 YYNGEE. As DNA, the CDR3 is TGTGCCAGCAGCCCCGGGGGGGGACAGGGGCTAACCCTAGCCAAAAACATTCAGTACTTC. Amino acids: CASSPGGGQGLTLAKNIQYF.

This clone was observed a single time. The chain recombines TRBV28 with TRBJ2-1, with D tentatively TRBD2 (5 bases). CDR1 is MDHEN and CDR2 is SYDVKM in the germline V gene. The V and J ends lost 7 bases and 9 bases respectively, with 16 bases between them. CDR3 length equals 13 residues. Here the CDR3 reads CASISVGGVEQFF. The CDR3 nucleotides read TGTGCCAGCATTAGCGTGGGTGGGGTTGAGCAGTTCTTC.

V and J are TRBV28 and TRBJ1-5, with 9 bases aligning to TRBD1. The CDR3 runs 15 residues. Germline assignment: CDR1 MDHEN and CDR2 SYDVKM. The trim removed 5 bases at V and 5 bases at J, leaving 7 bases unmatched. The CDR3 region is CASSPTGTGYQPQHF. As DNA, the CDR3 is TGTGCCAGCAGTCCGACCGGGACAGGGTATCAGCCCCAGCATTTT.

Regarding this clone: This likely traces to a read error, being one base from a far larger clone. The chain uses TRBV13 and TRBJ2-2; no clear D gene. The length of the CDR3 is 12 residues. The germline V gene encodes CDR1 PRHDT and CDR2 FYEKMQ (reference sequence). V shed 5 bases and J shed 5 bases, with 6 bases lying between them. In nucleotides, the CDR3 is TGTGCCAGCAGCGGGGATACCGGGGAGCTGTTTTTT. Translation: CASSGDTGELFF.

Points on this clone: This likely stems from a read error, as it lies one base from a far larger clone. This chain uses TRBV5-4 with TRBJ2-2; 8 bases map to TRBD2. Trimming at V came to 2 bases and at J to 2 bases, leaving 2 bases not matched to a gene. The CDR3 contains 15 residues. CDR1 is SGHNT, CDR2 YYREEE, per germline (reference sequence). The DNA for the CDR3 is TGTGCCAGCAGCTTTAGCGGGATAAACACCGGGGAGCTGTTTTTT. Protein product: CASSFSGINTGELFF.

This clone was counted a single time. The J gene is TRBJ2-3, the V gene TRBV5-6; 12 bases map to TRBD1. This CDR3 has 17 amino acids. Looked up from germline, CDR1 is SGHDT and CDR2 is YYEEEE. After removal of 4 bases from V and 1 base from J, the junction contained 7 bases not matched to a gene. DNA of the CDR3: TGTGCCAGCAGCCTTTGGGACAGGGGGCAAGGCACAGATACGCAGTATTTT. It codes for CASSLWDRGQGTDTQYF.

This chain uses TRBV28 with TRBJ1-1; a weak D match, TRBD1 (5 bases). This CDR3 region has 15 residues. CDR1 and CDR2 (germline): MDHEN, SYDVKM. V shed 4 bases and J shed 5 bases, with 17 bases lying between them. The CDR3 spells CASSSPGPPGTEAFF. The CDR3, as DNA: TGTGCCAGCAGTTCTCCGGGACCGCCTGGGACTGAAGCTTTCTTT. The full variable domain, with the rest looked up from reference TRBV28 and TRBJ1-1, is DVKVTQSSRYLVKRTGEKVFLECVQDMDHENMFWYRQDPGLGLRLIYFSYDVKMKEKGDIPEGYSVSREKKERFSLILESASTNQTSMYLCASSSPGPPGTEAFFGQGTRLTVV.

The J gene is TRBJ2-5, the V gene TRBV5-1, with 12 bases identical to TRBD2. The CDR3 loop spans 15 amino acids. The junction had 1 base not matched to a gene; V was cut back by 3 bases and J by 1 base. Germline V gene sequence: CDR1 SGHRS, CDR2 YFSETQ. This CDR3 is CASSSSGRGQETQYF. DNA for the CDR3: TGCGCCAGCAGCTCTAGCGGGAGGGGCCAAGAGACCCAGTACTTC.

As regards this clone: Within the sample, other DNA sequences also encode this same CDR3. The rearrangement links TRBV5-4 to TRBJ2-3, with 14 bases that match TRBD2. The trim removed 4 bases at V and 1 base at J, leaving 2 bases unmatched. Germline lookup yields CDR1 SGHNT and CDR2 YYREEE (reference sequence). The CDR3 has 16 residues. CDR3 nucleotides: TGTGCCAGCAGCAAGGGACTAGCGGGAGGCACAGATACGCAGTATTTT. It translates to CASSKGLAGGTDTQYF.

The V and J genes are TRBV30 and TRBJ1-2; 12 bases align to TRBD1. The CDR3 spans 18 residues. J gave up 1 base and V 5 bases, and 14 bases lay outside the gene matches. Germline loops: CDR1 GTSNPN, CDR2 SVGIG (reference sequence). CDR3 protein: CAWLHLPGQGANNYGYTF. CDR3 DNA sequence: TGTGCCTGGTTACACCTACCGGGACAGGGGGCGAATAACTATGGCTACACCTTC. Combining the CDR3 with reference TRBV30 and TRBJ1-2 gives the whole variable domain SQTIHQWPATLVQPVGSPLSLECTVEGTSNPNLYWYRQAAGRGLQLLFYSVGIGQISSEVPQNLSASRPQDRQFILSSKKLLLSDSGFYLCAWLHLPGQGANNYGYTFGSGTRLTVV.

Only a few counts were recorded for this clone. The rearrangement uses TRBV2 and TRBJ2-5, with TRBD1 identical over 9 bases. The DNA matches TRBJ2-7 better at its end, which makes the J call doubtful. Germline CDR1 reads SNHLY; CDR2 reads FYNNEI. The CDR3 has 15 amino acids. CDR3 nucleotide sequence: TGTGCCAGCAGTCGGGGACAGGGTCTTTCCTACGAGCAGTACTTC. Protein sequence: CASSRGQGLSYEQYF.

The gene calls are TRBV4-1 and TRBJ2-3; 7 nucleotides line up with TRBD2. This CDR3 has 15 residues. Germline-derived CDR1 and CDR2 are MGHRA and YSYEKL. The J segment lost 2 bases and the V segment lost 3 bases, leaving 5 bases of the junction unmatched. The chain's CDR3 is CASSQGGGATDTQYF. The CDR3 nucleotides are TGCGCCAGCAGCCAGGGGGGAGGGGCCACAGATACGCAGTATTTT.